The 3 T cell receptor beta chains below come from one sample, sequenced in a study of T-cell memory formation after mild COVID-19 (dated by TCRdb to 2020 to 2022). The library was made by 5' RACE. Sequencing was performed on an Illumina NovaSeq 6000. The raw public reads went through TCRdb reprocessing: fastp at Q25, MiXCR clone calling, in-frame beta chains kept. One record per CDR3 amino acid sequence lists the most common genes and DNA. Recorded for this sample are over 350,000 distinct CDR3 sequences; roughly a quarter of them occurred a single time. Of the sample, roughly 8.7% is held by the ten largest clones. Specimen: PBMCs or a T cell subset sorted from them (not recorded which). These receptors were taken from an adult woman who had mild COVID-19 (a few samples of this study predate the infection). The sample titles of this study are shuffled in the database, so cell type and time point are left out; the donor was told from shared clones.

The V and J genes are TRBV7-2 and TRBJ2-1, with D possibly called TRBD1 or TRBD2 (6 bases each). This CDR3 spans 16 amino acids. Germline CDR1 is SGHTA and CDR2 is FQGNSA. V was pared by 1 base and J by 2 bases, with 12 bases between. The CDR3 sequence: CASSLVWGAAYNEQFF. CDR3 coding DNA: TGTGCCAGCAGCTTAGTTTGGGGGGCGGCCTACAATGAGCAGTTCTTC.

This clonotype has only a few counts. The V and J genes are TRBV7-9 and TRBJ2-3; D unresolved. CDR3 length equals 12 residues. V was clipped by 5 bases and J by 3 bases, with 6 bases between them. CDR1 and CDR2 from the germline V gene are SEHNR and FQNEAQ (reference sequence). This CDR3 reads CASSRPTDTQYF. CDR3 in DNA: TGTGCCAGCAGCCGACCGACAGATACGCAGTATTTT.

This clonotype was counted between two and nine times. The chain couples TRBV3-1 to TRBJ2-5; no firm D call. V was clipped by 1 base and J by 11 bases, with 8 bases between them. The V gene's germline CDR1 is LGHDT and CDR2 YNNKEL (reference sequence). The CDR3 has 11 amino acids. Here the CDR3 DNA reads TGTGCCAGCAGCCAAGCGGTGTTTCAGTACTTC. Translation gives CASSQAVFQYF.